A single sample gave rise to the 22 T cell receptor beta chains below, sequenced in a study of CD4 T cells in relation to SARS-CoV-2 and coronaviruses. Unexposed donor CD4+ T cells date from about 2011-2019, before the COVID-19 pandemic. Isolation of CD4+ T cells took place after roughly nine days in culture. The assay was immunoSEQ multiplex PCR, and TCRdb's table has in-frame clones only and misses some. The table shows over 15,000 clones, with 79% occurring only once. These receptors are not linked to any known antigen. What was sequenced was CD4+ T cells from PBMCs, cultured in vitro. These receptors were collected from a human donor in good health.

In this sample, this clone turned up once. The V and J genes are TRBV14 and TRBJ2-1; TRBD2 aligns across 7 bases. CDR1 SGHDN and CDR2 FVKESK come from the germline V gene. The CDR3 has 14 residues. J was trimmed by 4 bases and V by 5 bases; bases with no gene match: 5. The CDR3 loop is CASSGTTIYNEQFF. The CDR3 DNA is TGTGCCAGCAGCGGGACTACGATTTACAATGAGCAGTTCTTC.

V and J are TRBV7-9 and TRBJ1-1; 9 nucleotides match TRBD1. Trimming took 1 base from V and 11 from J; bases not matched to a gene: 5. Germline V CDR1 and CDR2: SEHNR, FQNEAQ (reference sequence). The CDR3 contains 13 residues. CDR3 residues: CASSLELTGGAFF. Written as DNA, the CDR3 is TGTGCCAGCAGCTTAGAACTAACAGGGGGCGCTTTCTTT.

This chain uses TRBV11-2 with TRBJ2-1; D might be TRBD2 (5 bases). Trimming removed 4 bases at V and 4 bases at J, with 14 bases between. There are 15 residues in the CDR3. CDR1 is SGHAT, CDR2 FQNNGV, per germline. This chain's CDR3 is CASSSETKIYNEQFF. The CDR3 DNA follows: TGTGCCAGCAGCTCAGAGACTAAAATATACAATGAGCAGTTCTTC.

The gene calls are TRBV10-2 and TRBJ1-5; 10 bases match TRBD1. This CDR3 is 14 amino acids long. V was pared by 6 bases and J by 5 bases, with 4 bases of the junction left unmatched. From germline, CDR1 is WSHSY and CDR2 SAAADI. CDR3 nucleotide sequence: TGCGCCAGCAGATCCGGGACAGGGGATCAGCCCCAGCATTTT. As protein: CASRSGTGDQPQHF.

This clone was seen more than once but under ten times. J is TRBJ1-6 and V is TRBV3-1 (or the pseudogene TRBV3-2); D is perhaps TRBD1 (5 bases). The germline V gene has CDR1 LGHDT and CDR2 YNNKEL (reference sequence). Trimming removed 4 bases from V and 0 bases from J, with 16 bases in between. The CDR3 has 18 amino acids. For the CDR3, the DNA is TGTGCCAGCAGCCGGTGGGACCCATCAAGCTCCTATAATTCACCCCTCCACTTT. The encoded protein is CASSRWDPSSSYNSPLHF.

The CDR3 loop reads CASSLDWLARTNYGYTF. As DNA, the CDR3 is TGTGCCAGCAGCTTGGATTGGCTGGCCCGGACTAACTATGGCTACACCTTC. The genes are TRBV5-6 and TRBJ1-2; D gene ambiguous. V gave up 0 bases and J gave up 0 bases, with 15 bases separating them. Germline assignment: CDR1 SGHDT and CDR2 YYEEEE. CDR3 length equals 17 residues.

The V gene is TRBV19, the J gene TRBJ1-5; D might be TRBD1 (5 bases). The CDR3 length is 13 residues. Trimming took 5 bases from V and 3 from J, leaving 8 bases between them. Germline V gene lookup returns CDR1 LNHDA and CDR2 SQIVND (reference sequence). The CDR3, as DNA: TGTGCCAGTAGTGAGACAGTCAATCAGCCCCAGCATTTT. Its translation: CASSETVNQPQHF.

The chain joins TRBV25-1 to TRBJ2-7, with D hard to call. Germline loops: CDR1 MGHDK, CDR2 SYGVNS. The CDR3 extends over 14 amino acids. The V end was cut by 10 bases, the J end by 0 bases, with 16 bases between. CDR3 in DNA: TGTGCCACCCAAGGTAGCCTTAGCTCCTACGAGCAGTACTTC. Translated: CATQGSLSSYEQYF.

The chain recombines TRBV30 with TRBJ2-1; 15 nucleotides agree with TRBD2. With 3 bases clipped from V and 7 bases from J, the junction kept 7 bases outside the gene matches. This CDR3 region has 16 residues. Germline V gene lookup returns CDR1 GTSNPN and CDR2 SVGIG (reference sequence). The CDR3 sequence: CAWRAPGTSGRNEQFF. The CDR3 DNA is TGTGCCTGGAGAGCACCCGGGACTAGCGGGAGGAATGAGCAGTTCTTC.

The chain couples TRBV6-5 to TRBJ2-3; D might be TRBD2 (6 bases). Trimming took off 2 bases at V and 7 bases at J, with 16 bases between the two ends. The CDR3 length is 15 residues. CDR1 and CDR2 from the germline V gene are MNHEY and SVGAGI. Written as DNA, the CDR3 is TGTGCCAGCAGTTACGAGGGACGGGGCGGGAATACGCAGTATTTT. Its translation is CASSYEGRGGNTQYF.

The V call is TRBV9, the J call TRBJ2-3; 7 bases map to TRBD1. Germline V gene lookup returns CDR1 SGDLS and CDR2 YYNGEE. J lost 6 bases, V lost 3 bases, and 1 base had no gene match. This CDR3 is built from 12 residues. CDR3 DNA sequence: TGTGCCAGCAGCGGGGGACAGGATACGCAGTATTTT. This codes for CASSGGQDTQYF.

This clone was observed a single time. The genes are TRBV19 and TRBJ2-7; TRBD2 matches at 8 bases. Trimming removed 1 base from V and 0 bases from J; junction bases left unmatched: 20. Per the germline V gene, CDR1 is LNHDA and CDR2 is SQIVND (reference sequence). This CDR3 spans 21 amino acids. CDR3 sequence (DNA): TGTGCCAGTAGTATAGGGCCCCGGGACTGGCGCGGGAGGAAGAGCTCCTACGAGCAGTACTTC. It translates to CASSIGPRDWRGRKSSYEQYF.

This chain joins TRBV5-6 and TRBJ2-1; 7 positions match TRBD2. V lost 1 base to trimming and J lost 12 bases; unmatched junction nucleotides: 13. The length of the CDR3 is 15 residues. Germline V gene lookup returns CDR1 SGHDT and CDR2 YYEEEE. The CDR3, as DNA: TGTGCCAGCAGCTTGCAGTCCGCCGGGGGGATCGGGCAGTTCTTC. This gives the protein CASSLQSAGGIGQFF.

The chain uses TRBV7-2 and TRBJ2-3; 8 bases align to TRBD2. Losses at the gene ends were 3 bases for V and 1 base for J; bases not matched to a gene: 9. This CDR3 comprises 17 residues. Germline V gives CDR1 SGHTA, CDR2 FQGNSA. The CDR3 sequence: CASSFAASGSGTDTQYF. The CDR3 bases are TGTGCCAGCAGCTTCGCGGCGAGCGGGAGTGGCACAGATACGCAGTATTTT.

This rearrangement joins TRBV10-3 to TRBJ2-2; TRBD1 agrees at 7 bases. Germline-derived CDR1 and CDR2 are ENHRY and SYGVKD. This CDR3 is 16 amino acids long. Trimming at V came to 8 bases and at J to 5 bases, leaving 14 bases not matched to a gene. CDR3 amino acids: CAIQGEGGSGTGELFF. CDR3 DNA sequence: TGTGCCATCCAGGGAGAAGGGGGCTCTGGGACCGGGGAGCTGTTTTTT.

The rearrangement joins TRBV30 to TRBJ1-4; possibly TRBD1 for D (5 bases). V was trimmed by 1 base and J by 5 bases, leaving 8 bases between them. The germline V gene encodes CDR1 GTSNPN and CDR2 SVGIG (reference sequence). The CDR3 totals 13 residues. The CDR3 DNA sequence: TGTGCCTGGAGTGGAGGGGTGAATGAAAAACTGTTTTTT. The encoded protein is CAWSGGVNEKLFF. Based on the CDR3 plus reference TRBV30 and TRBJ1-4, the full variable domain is SQTIHQWPATLVQPVGSPLSLECTVEGTSNPNLYWYRQAAGRGLQLLFYSVGIGQISSEVPQNLSASRPQDRQFILSSKKLLLSDSGFYLCAWSGGVNEKLFFGSGTQLSVL.

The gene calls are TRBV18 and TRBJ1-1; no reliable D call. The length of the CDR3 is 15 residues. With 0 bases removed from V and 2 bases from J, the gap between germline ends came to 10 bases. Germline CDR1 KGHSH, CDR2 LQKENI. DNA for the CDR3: TGTGCCAGCTCACCACCGTTTGGTGTAAACACTGAAGCTTTCTTT. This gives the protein CASSPPFGVNTEAFF.

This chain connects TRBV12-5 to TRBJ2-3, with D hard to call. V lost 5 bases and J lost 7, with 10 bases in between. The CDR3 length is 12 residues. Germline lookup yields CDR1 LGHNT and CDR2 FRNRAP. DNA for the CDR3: TGTGCTAGTGGTACCCTACCGTATACGCAGTATTTT. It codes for CASGTLPYTQYF.

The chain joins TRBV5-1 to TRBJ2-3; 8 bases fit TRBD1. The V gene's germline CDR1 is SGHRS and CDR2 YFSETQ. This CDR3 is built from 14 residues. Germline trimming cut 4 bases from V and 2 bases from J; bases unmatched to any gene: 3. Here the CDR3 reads CASSEGQVTDTQYF. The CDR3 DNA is TGCGCCAGCAGCGAGGGACAGGTCACAGATACGCAGTATTTT.

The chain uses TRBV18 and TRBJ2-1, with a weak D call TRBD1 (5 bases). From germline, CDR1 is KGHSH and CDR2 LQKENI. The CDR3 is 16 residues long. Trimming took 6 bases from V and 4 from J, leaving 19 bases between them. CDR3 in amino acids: CASSPGQGGFYNEQFF. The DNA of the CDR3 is TGTGCCAGCTCCCCCGGGCAGGGTGGCTTTTACAATGAGCAGTTCTTC.

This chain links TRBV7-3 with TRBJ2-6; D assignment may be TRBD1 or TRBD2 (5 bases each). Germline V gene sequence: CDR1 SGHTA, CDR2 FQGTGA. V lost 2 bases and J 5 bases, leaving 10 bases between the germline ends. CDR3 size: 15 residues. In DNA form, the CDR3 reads TGTGCCAGCAGCTTAGACGGGGCCCGGGCCAACGTCCTGACTTTC. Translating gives CASSLDGARANVLTF.

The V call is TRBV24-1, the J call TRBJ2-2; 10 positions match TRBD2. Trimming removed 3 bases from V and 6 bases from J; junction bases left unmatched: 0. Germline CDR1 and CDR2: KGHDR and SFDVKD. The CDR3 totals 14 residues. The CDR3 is CATSDGLAAGELFF. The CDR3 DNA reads TGTGCCACCAGTGATGGACTAGCGGCCGGGGAGCTGTTTTTT.